What follows are 28 T cell receptor beta chains derived from one specimen sequenced in a study of early T cells in non-severe SARS-CoV-2 infection. Each CDR3 protein is one row after TCRdb ran MiXCR on the 5' RACE reads. This sample has about 20,000 distinct CDR3 sequences; roughly 4.5% occur once, and the top ten carry roughly 16%. The specimen sequenced was whole blood. The receptors originated from an adult who was a healthcare worker with PCR-confirmed SARS-CoV-2 infection or an uninfected control (not recorded which).

Comment on this clonotype: At one of its ends the junction is not consistent with the germline gene, which may arise from a read error. The CDR3 DNA reads TGCAGCGCCTTACCGACAGTTAACACTGAAGCCTTCTTT. Residues: CSALPTVNTEAFF. The rearrangement links TRBV29-1 to TRBJ1-1, with D possibly matching TRBD1 (5 bases). This CDR3 contains 13 residues. The germline V gene encodes CDR1 SQVTM and CDR2 ANQGSEA.

This clonotype was observed at least ten times. The V call is TRBV25-1, the J call TRBJ2-2; 7 nucleotides line up with TRBD1. The V and J ends lost 3 bases and 4 bases, in that order; junction bases with no gene match: 11. Germline V gene sequence: CDR1 MGHDK, CDR2 SYGVNS. The CDR3 runs 17 residues. In nucleotides, the CDR3 is TGTGCCAGCAGTGATCCGGGACAGTCGAGGAGCACCGGGGAGCTGTTTTTT. Protein sequence: CASSDPGQSRSTGELFF.

This clonotype was seen at least ten times. V and J are TRBV19 and TRBJ2-6; D uncertain. With 2 bases removed from V and 0 bases from J, the gap between germline ends came to 8 bases. The V gene's germline CDR1 is LNHDA and CDR2 SQIVND (reference sequence). The CDR3 contains 16 residues. The CDR3 coding sequence is TGTGCCAGTAGTATATCCAGTACCTCTGGGGCCAACGTCCTGACTTTC. It codes for CASSISSTSGANVLTF. Looking up the rest from reference TRBV19 and TRBJ2-6 gives the full variable domain: DGGITQSPKYLFRKEGQNVTLSCEQNLNHDAMYWYRQDPGQGLRLIYYSQIVNDFQKGDIAEGYSVSREKKESFPLTVTSAQKNPTAFYLCASSISSTSGANVLTFGAGSRLTVL.

This clonotype was seen ten or more times. This sequence joins TRBV12-3 or TRBV12-4 and TRBJ2-7; 7 nucleotides agree with TRBD1. V shed 4 bases and J 3 bases; nucleotides not matched to a gene: 9. The CDR3 runs to 15 residues. The CDR3, as DNA: TGTGCCAGCAGTTCCACCCGGGACAGTAACTACGAGCAGTACTTC. The encoded protein is CASSSTRDSNYEQYF.

This clonotype was seen only a few times. The rearrangement joins TRBV6-5 to TRBJ1-2; the D gene is possibly TRBD1 (5 bases). CDR1 and CDR2 (germline): MNHEY, SVGAGI. Between the trimmed V and J ends, which lost 2 bases and 7 bases, there was a span of 14 bases. This CDR3 contains 14 residues. CDR3 DNA sequence: TGTGCCAGCAGTTACGGAGGAGGGGAGCGTGGCTACACCTTC. Its protein product is CASSYGGGERGYTF.

The chain joins TRBV4-1 to TRBJ2-5, with D perhaps matching TRBD1 or TRBD2 (5 bases each). CDR3 length: 16 amino acids. Germline values: CDR1 MGHRA, CDR2 YSYEKL. The ends were cut back, 2 bases at V and 2 bases at J, with 15 bases in the middle. CDR3 DNA: TGCGCCAGCAGCCAAATACGCGTTGGGGGACAAGAGACCCAGTACTTC. It is translated as CASSQIRVGGQETQYF.

The V gene is TRBV2, the J gene TRBJ1-1; 10 bases agree with TRBD1. The V and J ends lost 3 bases and 5 bases, in that order; junction bases with no gene match: 12. The CDR3 covers 17 residues. Germline CDR1 SNHLY, CDR2 FYNNEI. The CDR3 DNA reads as TGTGCCAGCAGTGAGTTCGAGGACAGGGGGGAGTGGACTGAAGCTTTCTTT. This codes for CASSEFEDRGEWTEAFF.

This clonotype was picked up a small number of times. The chain couples TRBV5-1 to TRBJ1-1; TRBD1 matches at 8 bases. This CDR3 is 14 amino acids long. Germline loops: CDR1 SGHRS, CDR2 YFSETQ. V dropped 3 bases and J dropped 1; count of bases not matched to a gene: 2. The CDR3 is CASSSGQGNTEAFF. The CDR3, as DNA: TGCGCCAGCAGCTCAGGACAGGGGAACACTGAAGCTTTCTTT.

The gene calls are TRBV4-2 and TRBJ1-6, with D perhaps matching TRBD1 (5 bases). Trimming removed 1 base at V and 1 base at J, with 11 bases between. The germline CDR1 and CDR2 sequences are LGHNA and YNFKEQ. The length of the CDR3 is 17 residues. CDR3 protein: CASSQGVGGSYNSPLHF. The CDR3 nucleotides read TGTGCCAGCAGCCAAGGTGTGGGGGGGTCCTATAATTCACCCCTCCACTTT.

This clonotype was counted ten times or more. The gene calls are TRBV11-3 and TRBJ2-2; the D gene is possibly TRBD1 (6 bases). The CDR3 loop spans 15 amino acids. V was trimmed by 2 bases and J by 4 bases, leaving 11 bases between them. Germline CDR1 reads SGHNT; CDR2 reads YENEEA. The CDR3 nucleotides read TGTGCCAGCAGCTTACGCAGGGGTCCCACCGGGGAGCTGTTTTTT. The encoded protein is CASSLRRGPTGELFF.

This clonotype appeared a few times. The J gene is TRBJ1-5, the V gene TRBV12-3 or TRBV12-4; D is undetermined. V was shortened by 6 bases and J by 0 bases, with 6 bases between the two germline ends. CDR3 length: 13 amino acids. The CDR3 nucleotides are TGTGCCAGCAGGGGAGTTAGCAATCAGCCCCAGCATTTT. This codes for CASRGVSNQPQHF.

This clonotype was seen ten or more times. This chain connects TRBV27 to TRBJ2-4; D not certain. This CDR3 spans 16 amino acids. CDR1 and CDR2 (germline): MNHEY, SMNVEV (reference sequence). Trimming shortened V by 2 bases and J by 0 bases, and 11 bases separated the two germline ends. The CDR3 here is CASSLDDGIAKNIQYF. The CDR3 DNA is TGTGCCAGCAGTTTAGACGATGGGATAGCCAAAAACATTCAGTACTTC.

This clonotype was seen ten or more times. The chain uses TRBV24-1 and TRBJ2-5; a possible D gene is TRBD1 (6 bases). This CDR3 region has 13 residues. V shed 9 bases and J shed 1 base, with 11 bases lying between them. Germline CDR1 KGHDR, CDR2 SFDVKD. DNA of the CDR3: TGTGCCACCGGAACAGGGTCCCAAGAGACCCAGTACTTC. Translating gives CATGTGSQETQYF.

The chain links TRBV5-6 to TRBJ1-6; 8 nucleotides agree with TRBD1. V dropped 4 bases and J dropped 9; count of bases not matched to a gene: 9. Per the germline V gene, CDR1 is SGHDT and CDR2 is YYEEEE. CDR3 length equals 15 residues. The CDR3, as DNA: TGTGCCAGCAGCCGCCTGGGACAGGCGTTTTCACCCCTCCACTTT. Translation: CASSRLGQAFSPLHF.

The J gene is TRBJ1-2, the V gene TRBV15; D unclear. The CDR3 contains 15 residues. Per the germline V gene, CDR1 is LNHNV and CDR2 is YYDKDF (reference sequence). The ends were cut back, 3 bases at V and 4 bases at J, with 15 bases in the middle. The CDR3 region has the DNA TGTGCCACCAGCAGCGATGGCACGGGCACCTATGGCTACACCTTC. Translated, it gives CATSSDGTGTYGYTF. Filled out from reference TRBV15 and TRBJ1-2, the complete variable domain reads DAMVIQNPRYQVTQFGKPVTLSCSQTLNHNVMYWYQQKSSQAPKLLFHYYDKDFNNEADTPDNFQSRRPNTSFCFLDIRSPGLGDTAMYLCATSSDGTGTYGYTFGSGTRLTVV.

This clonotype turned up a few times. The CDR3 loop reads CASSLVKGTSRAQETQYF. The DNA of the CDR3 is TGTGCCAGCAGCTTAGTCAAGGGTACCTCTAGGGCCCAAGAGACCCAGTACTTC. This sequence joins TRBV11-2 and TRBJ2-5; D call uncertain. Trimming removed 1 base from V and 1 base from J, with 19 bases in between. The CDR3 has 18 residues. Looked up from germline, CDR1 is SGHAT and CDR2 is FQNNGV. Looking up the rest from reference TRBV11-2 and TRBJ2-5 gives the full variable domain: EAGVAQSPRYKIIEKRQSVAFWCNPISGHATLYWYQQILGQGPKLLIQFQNNGVVDDSQLPKDRFSAERLKGVDSTLKIQPAKLEDSAVYLCASSLVKGTSRAQETQYFGPGTRLLVL.

At least ten counts were recorded for this clonotype. CDR3 sequence reads: CASSPLRTGATGGEQYF. The DNA for the CDR3 is TGTGCCAGCTCACCACTTCGTACGGGAGCTACGGGGGGCGAGCAGTACTTC. This rearrangement joins TRBV18 to TRBJ2-7; 7 bases line up with TRBD2. Germline CDR1 and CDR2: KGHSH and LQKENI. With 1 base clipped from V and 6 bases from J, the junction kept 15 bases outside the gene matches. The CDR3 length is 17 residues.

This rearrangement joins TRBV29-1 to TRBJ1-5, with TRBD1 matching over 7 bases. After removal of 6 bases from V and 1 base from J, the junction contained 3 bases not matched to a gene. This CDR3 is built from 13 residues. Looked up from germline, CDR1 is SQVTM and CDR2 is ANQGSEA. The CDR3 reads CSVTGQSNQPQHF. CDR3 DNA sequence: TGCAGCGTAACGGGACAGAGCAATCAGCCCCAGCATTTT. Looking up the rest from reference TRBV29-1 and TRBJ1-5 gives the full variable domain: SAVISQKPSRDICQRGTSLTIQCQVDSQVTMMFWYRQQPGQSLTLIATANQGSEATYESGFVIDKFPISRPNLTFSTLTVSNMSPEDSSIYLCSVTGQSNQPQHFGDGTRLSIL.

This clonotype was seen at least ten times. J is TRBJ1-3 and V is TRBV12-3 or TRBV12-4; D is perhaps TRBD1 (5 bases). This CDR3 has 15 residues. Trimming removed 3 bases from V and 2 bases from J, with 11 bases in between. In DNA, the CDR3 is TGTGCCAGCAGTTTTAGGGAAGGGGCTGGAAACACCATATATTTT. As protein: CASSFREGAGNTIYF.

This chain uses TRBV5-1 with TRBJ2-7; TRBD1 aligns across 9 bases. CDR3 length: 14 residues. The V gene end was trimmed by 5 bases and the J gene end by 3 bases; junction bases not matched to a gene: 6. Per the germline V gene, CDR1 is SGHRS and CDR2 is YFSETQ. CDR3 residues: CASRAGQGGYEQYF. In nucleotides, the CDR3 is TGCGCCAGCAGAGCGGGACAGGGCGGCTACGAGCAGTACTTC.

This clonotype was counted ten times or more. V and J are TRBV24-1 and TRBJ1-2; no reliable D call. Between the trimmed V and J ends, which lost 4 bases and 7 bases, there was a span of 15 bases. CDR1 is KGHDR, CDR2 SFDVKD, per germline. CDR3 size: 14 residues. The CDR3 loop reads CATSEDGRDGGYTF. The CDR3 DNA is TGTGCCACCAGTGAGGACGGAAGGGATGGTGGCTACACCTTC.

This clonotype was seen repeatedly, ten times or more. This chain connects TRBV7-2 to TRBJ1-1; 7 positions match TRBD1. V was clipped by 5 bases and J by 1 base; unmatched bases: 16. The CDR3 spans 18 residues. Germline assignment: CDR1 SGHTA and CDR2 FQGNSA. CDR3 coding DNA: TGTGCCAGCAGCGCCCGACTAAGAAACAGGGGCGGGAACACTGAAGCTTTCTTT. Translating gives CASSARLRNRGGNTEAFF.

This chain joins TRBV7-2 and TRBJ2-1; 7 positions match TRBD2. Germline loops: CDR1 SGHTA, CDR2 FQGNSA. This CDR3 has 17 residues. Losses at the gene ends were 4 bases for V and 5 bases for J; bases not matched to a gene: 14. The CDR3 nucleotides are TGTGCCAGCAGCTCAAAGGGAGGGTTTTCGCCCAACAATGAGCAGTTCTTC. Translating it yields CASSSKGGFSPNNEQFF.

In its sample, this clonotype was seen many times. The J gene is TRBJ1-2, the V gene TRBV13, with D possibly TRBD1 on 5 matching bases. Germline V CDR1 and CDR2: PRHDT, FYEKMQ (reference sequence). The CDR3 has 13 amino acids. The V gene lost 3 bases and the J gene lost 5 bases, with 10 bases spanning the gap. CDR3 residues: CASSFDSAYGYTF. The CDR3 region has the DNA TGTGCCAGCAGCTTTGACAGCGCATATGGCTACACCTTC.

In this sample, this clonotype turned up a few times. This sequence joins TRBV5-1 and TRBJ2-5, with D perhaps TRBD2 (5 bases). Between the trimmed V and J ends, which lost 0 bases and 0 bases, there was a span of 6 bases. Per germline, CDR1 SGHRS and CDR2 YFSETQ. CDR3 length equals 14 residues. CDR3 loop: CASSLAGYQETQYF. Here the CDR3 DNA reads TGCGCCAGCAGCTTGGCGGGGTACCAAGAGACCCAGTACTTC.

This chain links TRBV2 with TRBJ2-1; D remains unclear. Trimming pared 3 bases from V and 0 bases from J, leaving 12 bases between. The CDR3 has 16 residues. Germline CDR1 reads SNHLY; CDR2 reads FYNNEI. In DNA form, the CDR3 reads TGTGCCAGCAGTGACGAGTGGTTAAGCTCCTACAATGAGCAGTTCTTC. It yields the protein CASSDEWLSSYNEQFF.

This clonotype was seen ten or more times. This rearrangement joins TRBV3-1 to TRBJ2-5; TRBD1 matches 9 bases. Germline CDR1 LGHDT, CDR2 YNNKEL (reference sequence). The CDR3 is 16 residues long. V lost 2 bases, J lost 4 bases, and 8 bases stayed unmatched. Here the CDR3 reads CASSQTGTGFGETQYF. The CDR3 nucleotides are TGTGCCAGCAGCCAAACCGGGACAGGGTTCGGAGAGACCCAGTACTTC.

This clonotype was observed a few times. The rearrangement links TRBV24-1 to TRBJ2-3, with D possibly being TRBD1 or TRBD2 (6 bases each). CDR3 size: 17 residues. Per the germline V gene, CDR1 is KGHDR and CDR2 is SFDVKD. Trimming left V 2 bases short and J 0 bases short, with 14 bases between. The CDR3 region is CATSDSGAATSTDTQYF. CDR3 DNA sequence: TGTGCCACCAGTGATTCGGGGGCCGCTACCAGCACAGATACGCAGTATTTT.